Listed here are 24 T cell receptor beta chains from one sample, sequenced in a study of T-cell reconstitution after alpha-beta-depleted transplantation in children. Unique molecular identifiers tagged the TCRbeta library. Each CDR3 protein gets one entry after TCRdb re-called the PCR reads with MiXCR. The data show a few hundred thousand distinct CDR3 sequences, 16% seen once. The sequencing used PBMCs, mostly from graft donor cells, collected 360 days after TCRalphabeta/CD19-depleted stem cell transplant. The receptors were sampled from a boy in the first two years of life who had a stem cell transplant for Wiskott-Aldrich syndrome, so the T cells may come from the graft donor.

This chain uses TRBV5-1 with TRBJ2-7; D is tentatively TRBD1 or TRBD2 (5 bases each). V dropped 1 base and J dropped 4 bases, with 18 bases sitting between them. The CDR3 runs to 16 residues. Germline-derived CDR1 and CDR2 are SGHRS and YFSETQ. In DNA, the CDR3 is TGCGCCAGCAGCTTGCGGACCGGGACGGTTGTATACGAGCAGTACTTC. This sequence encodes CASSLRTGTVVYEQYF.

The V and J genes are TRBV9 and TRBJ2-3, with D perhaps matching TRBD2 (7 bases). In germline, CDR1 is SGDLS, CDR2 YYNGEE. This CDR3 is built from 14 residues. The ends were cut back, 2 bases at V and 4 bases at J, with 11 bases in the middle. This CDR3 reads CASSVGGPPDTQYF. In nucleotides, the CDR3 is TGTGCCAGCAGCGTCGGGGGGCCCCCAGATACGCAGTATTTT.

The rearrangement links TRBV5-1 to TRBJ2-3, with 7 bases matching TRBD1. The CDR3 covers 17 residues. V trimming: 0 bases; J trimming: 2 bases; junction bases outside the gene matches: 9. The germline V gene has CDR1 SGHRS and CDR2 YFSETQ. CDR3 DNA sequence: TGCGCCAGCAGCTTGGACGCGACAGGGATCAACACAGATACGCAGTATTTT. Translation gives CASSLDATGINTDTQYF.

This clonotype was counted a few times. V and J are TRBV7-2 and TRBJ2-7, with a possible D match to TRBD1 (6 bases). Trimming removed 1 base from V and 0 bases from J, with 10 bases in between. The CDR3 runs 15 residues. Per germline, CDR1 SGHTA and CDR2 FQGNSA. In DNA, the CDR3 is TGTGCCAGCAGCTTAGGCAGGGGCGTCTCCTACGAGCAGTACTTC. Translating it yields CASSLGRGVSYEQYF.

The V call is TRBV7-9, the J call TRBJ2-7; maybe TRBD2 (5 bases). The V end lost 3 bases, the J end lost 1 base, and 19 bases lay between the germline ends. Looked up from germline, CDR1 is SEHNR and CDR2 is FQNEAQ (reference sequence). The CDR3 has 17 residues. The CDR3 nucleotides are TGTGCCAGCAGCTTTCGATTCGGGGAAAGAGGGTCCTACGAGCAGTACTTC. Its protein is CASSFRFGERGSYEQYF.

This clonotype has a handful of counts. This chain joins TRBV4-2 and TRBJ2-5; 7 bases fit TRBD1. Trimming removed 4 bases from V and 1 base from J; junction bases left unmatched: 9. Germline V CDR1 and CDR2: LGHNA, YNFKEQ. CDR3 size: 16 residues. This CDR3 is CASSRPGHRGQETQYF. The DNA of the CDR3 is TGTGCCAGCAGCCGTCCGGGCCACAGGGGCCAAGAGACCCAGTACTTC.

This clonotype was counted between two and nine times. The CDR3 sequence: CASSLGEKMTGELFF. CDR3 nucleotide sequence: TGTGCCAGCAGCTTAGGGGAAAAGATGACCGGGGAGCTGTTTTTT. The chain is built from TRBV7-9 and TRBJ2-2; D not resolved. Per germline, CDR1 SEHNR and CDR2 FQNEAQ (reference sequence). The V end lost 1 base, the J end lost 5 bases, and 11 bases lay between the germline ends. The CDR3 spans 15 residues.

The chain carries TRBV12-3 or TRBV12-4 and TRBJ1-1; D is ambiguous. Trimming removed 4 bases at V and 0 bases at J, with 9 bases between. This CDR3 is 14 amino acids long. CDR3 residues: CASSYNSMNTEAFF. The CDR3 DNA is TGTGCCAGCAGTTATAATTCTATGAACACTGAAGCTTTCTTT.

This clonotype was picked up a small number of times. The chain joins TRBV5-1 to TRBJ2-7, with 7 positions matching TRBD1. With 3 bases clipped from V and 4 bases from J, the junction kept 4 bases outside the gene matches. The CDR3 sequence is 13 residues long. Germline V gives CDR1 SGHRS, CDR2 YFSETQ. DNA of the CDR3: TGCGCCAGCAGCTCGACAGGGCGGTACGAGCAGTACTTC. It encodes CASSSTGRYEQYF.

The CDR3 sequence is CASSRRRELVTGELFF. The DNA of the CDR3 is TGTGCCAGCAGCCGCCGGCGGGAGCTGGTCACCGGGGAGCTGTTTTTT. This chain connects TRBV12-3 or TRBV12-4 to TRBJ2-2, with 7 nucleotides matching TRBD2. The V and J ends lost 6 bases and 4 bases, in that order; junction bases with no gene match: 11. This CDR3 has 16 residues.

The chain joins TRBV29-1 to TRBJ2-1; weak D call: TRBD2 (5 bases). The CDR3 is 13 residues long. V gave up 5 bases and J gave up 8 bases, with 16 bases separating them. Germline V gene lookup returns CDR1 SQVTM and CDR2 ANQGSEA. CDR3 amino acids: CSVKMVLGYEQFF. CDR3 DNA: TGCAGCGTTAAGATGGTACTAGGGTATGAGCAGTTCTTC.

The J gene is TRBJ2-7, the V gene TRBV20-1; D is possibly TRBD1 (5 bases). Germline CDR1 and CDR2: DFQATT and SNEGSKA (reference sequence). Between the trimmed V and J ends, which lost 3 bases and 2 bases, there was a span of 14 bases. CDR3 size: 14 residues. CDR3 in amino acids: CSASKQAKPYEQYF. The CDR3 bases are TGCAGTGCTAGTAAACAGGCGAAACCCTACGAGCAGTACTTC.

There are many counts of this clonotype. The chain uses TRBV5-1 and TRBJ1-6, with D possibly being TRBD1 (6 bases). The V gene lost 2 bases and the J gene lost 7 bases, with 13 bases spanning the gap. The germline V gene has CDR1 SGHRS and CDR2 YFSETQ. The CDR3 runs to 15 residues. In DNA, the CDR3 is TGCGCCAGCAGCTTCTCGGCGGGGGCAAATTCACCCCTCCACTTT. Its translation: CASSFSAGANSPLHF.

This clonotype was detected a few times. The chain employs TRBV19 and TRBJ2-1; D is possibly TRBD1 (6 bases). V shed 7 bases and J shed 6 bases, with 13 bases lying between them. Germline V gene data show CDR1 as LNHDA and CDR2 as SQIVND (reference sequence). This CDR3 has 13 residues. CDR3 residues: CASTPTGGNEQFF. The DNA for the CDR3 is TGTGCCAGTACCCCGACAGGAGGCAATGAGCAGTTCTTC.

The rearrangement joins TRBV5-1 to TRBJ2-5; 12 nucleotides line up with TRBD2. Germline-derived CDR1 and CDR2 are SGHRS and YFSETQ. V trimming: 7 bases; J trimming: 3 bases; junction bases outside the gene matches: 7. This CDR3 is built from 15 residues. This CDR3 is CASHPRTSGKETQYF. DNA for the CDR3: TGCGCCAGCCATCCCCGGACTAGCGGGAAAGAGACCCAGTACTTC.

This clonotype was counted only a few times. CDR3 in DNA: TGCAGCGTTGCGGACAGGGGGCTTTTAGCCAAAAACATTCAGTACTTC. Residues: CSVADRGLLAKNIQYF. V and J are TRBV29-1 and TRBJ2-4; 11 bases map to TRBD1. The CDR3 has 16 amino acids. The V gene end was trimmed by 4 bases and the J gene end by 0 bases; junction bases not matched to a gene: 5. Germline V gene lookup returns CDR1 SQVTM and CDR2 ANQGSEA.

This CDR3 reads CASKRTSLSYNEQFF. DNA of the CDR3: TGTGCCAGCAAAAGGACTAGCCTTTCCTACAATGAGCAGTTCTTC. This rearrangement joins TRBV6-1 to TRBJ2-1, with TRBD2 matching 8 bases. V was pared by 7 bases and J by 1 base, with 6 bases of the junction left unmatched. Germline V gene sequence: CDR1 MNHNS, CDR2 SASEGT. CDR3 length: 15 residues.

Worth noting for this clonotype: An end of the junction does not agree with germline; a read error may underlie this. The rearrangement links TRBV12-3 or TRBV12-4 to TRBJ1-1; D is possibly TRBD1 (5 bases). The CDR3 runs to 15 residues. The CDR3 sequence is CASNLRTPMNTEAFF. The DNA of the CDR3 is TGTGCCAGCAATTTACGGACACCCATGAACACTGAAGCTTTCTTT.

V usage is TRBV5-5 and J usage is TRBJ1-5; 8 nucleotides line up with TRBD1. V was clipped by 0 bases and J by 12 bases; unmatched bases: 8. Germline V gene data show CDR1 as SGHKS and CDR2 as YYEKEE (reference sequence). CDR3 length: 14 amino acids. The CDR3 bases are TGTGCCAGCAGCTTGGGGACCAGGGGGCTGAACCAGCATTTT. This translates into CASSLGTRGLNQHF.

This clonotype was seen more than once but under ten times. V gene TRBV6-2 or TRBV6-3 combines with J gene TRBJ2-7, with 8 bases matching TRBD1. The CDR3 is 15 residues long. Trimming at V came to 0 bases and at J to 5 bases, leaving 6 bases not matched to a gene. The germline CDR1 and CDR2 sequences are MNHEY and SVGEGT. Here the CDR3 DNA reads TGTGCCAGCAGTTACTCGGGACAGGTCCCCCACGAGCAGTACTTC. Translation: CASSYSGQVPHEQYF.

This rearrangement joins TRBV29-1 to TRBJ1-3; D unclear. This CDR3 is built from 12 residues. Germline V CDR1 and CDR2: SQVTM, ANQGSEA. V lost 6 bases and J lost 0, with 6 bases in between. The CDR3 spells CSVGISGNTIYF. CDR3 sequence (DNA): TGCAGCGTCGGGATCTCTGGAAACACCATATATTTT.

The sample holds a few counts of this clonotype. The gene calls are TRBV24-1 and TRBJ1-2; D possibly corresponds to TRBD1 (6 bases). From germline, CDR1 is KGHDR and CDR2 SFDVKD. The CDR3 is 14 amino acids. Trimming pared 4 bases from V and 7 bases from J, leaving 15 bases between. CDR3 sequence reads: CATSEGGGPGGYTF. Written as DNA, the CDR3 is TGTGCCACCAGTGAAGGCGGGGGGCCGGGTGGCTACACCTTC.

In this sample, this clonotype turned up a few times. CDR3 nucleotides: TGCAGTGCTAACCGGGACAGGGCGACAGATACGCAGTATTTT. Translating gives CSANRDRATDTQYF. The V and J genes are TRBV20-1 and TRBJ2-3; the match to TRBD1 covers 9 bases. Germline trimming cut 4 bases from V and 3 bases from J; bases unmatched to any gene: 5. Germline lookup yields CDR1 DFQATT and CDR2 SNEGSKA (reference sequence). CDR3 length: 14 residues.

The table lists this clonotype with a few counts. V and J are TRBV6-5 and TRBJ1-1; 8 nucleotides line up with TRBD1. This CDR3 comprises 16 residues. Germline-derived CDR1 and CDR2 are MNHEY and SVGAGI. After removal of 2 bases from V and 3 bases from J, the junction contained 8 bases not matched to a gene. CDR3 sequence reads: CASSYSPGQAYTEAFF. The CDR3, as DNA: TGTGCCAGCAGTTACAGCCCGGGACAGGCCTACACTGAAGCTTTCTTT.